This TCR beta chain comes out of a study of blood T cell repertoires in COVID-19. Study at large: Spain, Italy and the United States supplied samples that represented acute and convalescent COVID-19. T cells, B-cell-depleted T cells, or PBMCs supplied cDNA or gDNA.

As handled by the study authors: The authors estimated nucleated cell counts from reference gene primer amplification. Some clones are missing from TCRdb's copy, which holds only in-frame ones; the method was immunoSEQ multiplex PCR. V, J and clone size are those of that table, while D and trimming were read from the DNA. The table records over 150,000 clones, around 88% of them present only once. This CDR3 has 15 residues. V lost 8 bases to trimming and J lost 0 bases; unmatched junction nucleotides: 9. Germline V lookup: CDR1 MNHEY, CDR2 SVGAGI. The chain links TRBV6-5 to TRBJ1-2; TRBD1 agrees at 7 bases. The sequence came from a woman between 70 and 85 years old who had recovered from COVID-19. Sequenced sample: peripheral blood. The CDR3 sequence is CASQRDSNTNYGYTF. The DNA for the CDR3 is TGTGCCAGCCAACGGGACAGTAATACTAACTATGGCTACACCTTC.